A selection of T cell receptor beta chains follows, all from one sample in a study of identical twins. MiXCR was run by TCRdb on the 5' RACE reads, yielding one entry per CDR3 protein. Of more than 1.5 million distinct CDR3 sequences listed, around 29% are singletons. The specimen sequenced was cord blood. These receptors came from a newborn girl in good health. Both conserved end residues are trimmed from each CDR3. Where a row states a size, it is once, few, many or the class of an expanded clone; other rows omit it.

J gene,clone size,V gene,CDR3 protein
TRBJ2-3,.,TRBV28,ASSTPGTSTDTQY
TRBJ2-1,few,TRBV24-1,ATSDFRENEQF
TRBJ2-3,few,TRBV12-3/TRBV12-4,ASSFNGTSGRPVTDTQY
.,.,TRBV20-1,SVPKLLAGGETQY
TRBJ2-1,.,TRBV20-1,SPPGRGGFEQF
TRBJ2-1,.,TRBV9,ASSVISGRAYNEQF
TRBJ1-1,.,TRBV18,ASSLFVVTEAF
TRBJ2-7,few,TRBV29-1,SFSSDFGGEQY
TRBJ2-3,.,TRBV9,ASSVLSGTDTQY
TRBJ1-1,few,TRBV10-2,ASRWGANTEAF
TRBJ1-6,.,TRBV6-1,ASSAGDRGSYSPLH
TRBJ2-7,.,TRBV5-6,ASSLRRGTLHEQY
TRBJ2-5,.,TRBV24-1,ATSLGAQETQY
TRBJ2-3,few,TRBV20-1,SARSGGARDTQY
TRBJ2-7,.,TRBV3-1,ASSQVLASGAYEQY
TRBJ2-7,few,TRBV4-1,ASSLSPAGVGYEQY
TRBJ2-5,few,TRBV20-1,SAYRGRSETQY
TRBJ2-4,.,TRBV13,ASSPQTGGGFYGQY
TRBJ1-1,.,TRBV28,ASSTGLTNTEAF
TRBJ2-1,many,TRBV20-1,SARGLAGGPYNEQF
TRBJ1-2,.,TRBV5-1,ASSLKAYYGYT
TRBJ1-4,.,TRBV6-1,ASSDKSRACNEKLF
TRBJ2-5,.,TRBV12-3/TRBV12-4,ASTQGLAGIETQY
TRBJ2-5,.,TRBV9,ASSVGENEQY
TRBJ2-5,few,TRBV5-1,ASSLHGNNEQY
TRBJ2-5,.,TRBV2,ASSEVGHQETQY
TRBJ2-1,.,TRBV7-2,ASSLAGPQYNEQF
TRBJ1-2,.,TRBV20-1,SARADGRFNYGYT